This T cell receptor (beta chain) derives from a study of vaccination effects on CD4 cells after COVID-19. After expansion with viral peptide pools in the ViraFEST assay, antigen-specific CD4+ T cells were sequenced. Investigators separated out CD4+ T cells once approximately 9 days of culture had passed. Participants received two doses of either the BNT162b2 or mRNA-1273 vaccine. Germline loops: CDR1 SGHAT, CDR2 FQNNGV. CDR3 length: 12 amino acids. The V end lost 5 bases, the J end lost 7 bases, and 11 bases lay between the germline ends. Repertoires were generated with immunoSEQ multiplex PCR, while TCRdb's copy carries only in-frame clones and drops some. This sample has 20,000 to 25,000 clones, with about 70% found just once. This clone came up once. What it binds is unknown.

The V gene is TRBV11-2, the J gene TRBJ1-1; no clear D. The sample in question was CD4+ T cells from PBMCs cultured with SARS-CoV-2 spike peptides, obtained after COVID-19 vaccination. This TCR was sampled from a human donor who received a COVID-19 vaccine. The CDR3 DNA reads as TGTGCCAGCAGCCACCGAGGGAATGAAGCTTTCTTT. This translates into CASSHRGNEAFF.